The clone carrying this T cell receptor (beta chain) has a count of ten or more. MiXCR was run by TCRdb on the PCR reads, yielding one entry per CDR3 protein. The data contain 15,000 to 20,000 distinct CDR3 sequences, roughly 40% of them singletons. The data were taken from a study of tumor-infiltrating lymphocytes in oesophageal squamous cell carcinoma. The junction had 4 bases not matched to a gene; V was cut back by 1 base and J by 6 bases. Germline CDR1 and CDR2: SGHNT and YYREEE (reference sequence). The CDR3 runs to 14 residues. The rearrangement links TRBV5-4 to TRBJ2-7; 10 bases line up with TRBD1. The receptor comes from a female donor with esophageal squamous cell carcinoma. Sequencing was performed on normal esophageal tissue next to the tumor. CDR3 sequence (DNA): TGTGCCAGCAGCTTGCTAGGACAGGGGGTCGAGCAGTACTTC. As protein: CASSLLGQGVEQYF.